The 7 T cell receptor beta chains below were found in one sample sequenced in a study of memory CD4+ T cells and cytomegalovirus serostatus. Sequencing was performed with immunoSEQ multiplex PCR; in TCRdb, only in-frame clones are kept and a portion is missing. The table has some 80,000 clones, approximately 80% seen once. Single viable CD3+CD4+CD8-CD45RO+ cells were sorted as the memory CD4+ T cells. Sequencing was done on a sample of memory CD4+ T cells from blood. The receptors here all came from an adult in good health and CMV-seronegative.

The chain couples TRBV29-1 to TRBJ1-2; D gene unclear. V gave up 4 bases and J gave up 6 bases, with 9 bases separating them. This CDR3 is 11 amino acids long. The germline CDR1 and CDR2 sequences are SQVTM and ANQGSEA. CDR3 sequence: CSVGASDGYTF. The CDR3 nucleotides read TGCAGCGTTGGAGCCAGCGATGGCTACACCTTC.

This clone is classed as medium-sized. This rearrangement joins TRBV4-2 to TRBJ1-4, with no clear D. Trimming removed 1 base from V and 10 bases from J, with 10 bases in between. There are 13 residues in the CDR3. Germline loops: CDR1 LGHNA, CDR2 YNFKEQ. The CDR3 DNA reads as TGTGCCAGCAGCCAAGTGGACGGGAGAAAACTGTTTTTT. This gives the protein CASSQVDGRKLFF.

The chain links TRBV5-5 to TRBJ2-5, with D possibly matching TRBD1 (6 bases). The germline V and J ends were trimmed by 2 bases and 2 bases, with 7 bases remaining between them. In germline, CDR1 is SGHKS, CDR2 YYEKEE (reference sequence). The CDR3 has 13 residues. The CDR3 nucleotides are TGTGCCAGCAGCTTACAGGGTCAAGAGACCCAGTACTTC. Amino acids: CASSLQGQETQYF.

This clone has just one count. This rearrangement joins TRBV7-9 to TRBJ2-7; 7 bases agree with TRBD2. Germline V gene data show CDR1 as SEHNR and CDR2 as FQNEAQ (reference sequence). The CDR3 is 16 residues long. The ends lost 2 bases at V and 8 bases at J; junction bases unmatched: 15. CDR3 in amino acids: CASSLPPGTTRSQQYF. CDR3 DNA: TGTGCCAGCAGCTTACCGCCAGGGACTACAAGGAGTCAGCAGTACTTC.

The chain couples TRBV6-6 to TRBJ2-7; D is unresolved. Trimming pared 2 bases from V and 4 bases from J, leaving 6 bases between. CDR3 size: 12 residues. Per germline, CDR1 MNHNY and CDR2 SVGAGI (reference sequence). This chain's CDR3 is CASSYTLYEQYF. The CDR3 DNA follows: TGTGCCAGCAGTTACACTTTATACGAGCAGTACTTC.

This chain's CDR3 is CASRRNRAKVAYEQYF. CDR3 DNA: TGTGCCAGCAGGAGGAACAGGGCAAAGGTCGCCTACGAGCAGTACTTC. This chain links TRBV6-7 with TRBJ2-7; D perhaps matches TRBD1 (6 bases). TRBV6-7 is labeled an ORF, and its function is uncertain. V dropped 6 bases and J dropped 2 bases, with 20 bases sitting between them. CDR3 length: 16 residues.

This clone was seen once. The chain combines TRBV7-3 with TRBJ1-3; perhaps TRBD1 as D (6 bases). In germline, CDR1 is SGHTA, CDR2 FQGTGA. This CDR3 has 13 amino acids. V was clipped by 6 bases and J by 5 bases, with 11 bases between them. The DNA of the CDR3 is TGTGCCAGCAGAGCGGACAGCCGAAACACCATATATTTT. It translates to CASRADSRNTIYF. The complete variable domain, with remaining parts taken from reference TRBV7-3 and TRBJ1-3, reads GAGVSQTPSNKVTEKGKYVELRCDPISGHTALYWYRQSLGQGPEFLIYFQGTGAADDSGLPNDRFFAVRPEGSVSTLKIQRTERGDSAVYLCASRADSRNTIYFGEGSWLTVV.